These 10 T cell receptor beta chains originate from one sample sequenced in a study of CD8+CD57+ T cells in acquired aplastic anemia. Genomic DNA served as template for TCR beta VDJ and CDR3 profiling. MiXCR, run by TCRdb on the reads, gives a single entry per CDR3 protein. Here the sample spans about 420,000 distinct CDR3 sequences, under 80% being singletons. What was sequenced was sorted CD4+, CD8+, or CD8+CD57+ T cells (not recorded which) from PBMCs. These receptors all come from a human donor in good health, serving as a control.

The chain joins TRBV7-8 to TRBJ2-3; 10 bases are shared with TRBD2. The CDR3 spans 15 residues. Germline CDR1 and CDR2: SGHVS and FQNEAQ. The trim removed 5 bases at V and 4 bases at J, leaving 6 bases unmatched. The DNA of the CDR3 is TGTGCCAGCAGCACGAATAGCGGGAGGTCAGATACGCAGTATTTT. This encodes CASSTNSGRSDTQYF.

This clonotype occurred once. The chain carries TRBV15 and TRBJ1-1; D might be TRBD1 (6 bases). Trimming removed 3 bases at V and 0 bases at J, with 14 bases between. The V gene's germline CDR1 is LNHNV and CDR2 YYDKDF (reference sequence). The CDR3 totals 16 residues. The CDR3 region is CATSSPPRGLNTEAFF. The CDR3 nucleotides read TGTGCCACCAGCAGCCCCCCTCGGGGGCTGAACACTGAAGCTTTCTTT.

This chain connects TRBV20-1 to TRBJ1-6; D might be TRBD1 (5 bases). Germline V gene sequence: CDR1 DFQATT, CDR2 SNEGSKA (reference sequence). This CDR3 has 13 amino acids. Trimming took off 5 bases at V and 11 bases at J, with 16 bases between the two ends. CDR3 nucleotides: TGCAGTGCTTCCGGGACCGCGGCTACACCCCTCCACTTT. It specifies CSASGTAATPLHF.

The chain couples TRBV5-5 to TRBJ1-6; D gene ambiguous. Trimming shortened V by 4 bases and J by 2 bases, and 16 bases separated the two germline ends. Germline CDR1 reads SGHKS; CDR2 reads YYEKEE (reference sequence). The CDR3 has 17 residues. The CDR3 sequence: CASSLGGPTPYNSPLHF. The CDR3 region has the DNA TGTGCCAGCAGCCTCGGCGGGCCGACCCCCTATAATTCACCCCTCCACTTT.

This clonotype was counted at least ten times. The J gene is TRBJ2-3, the V gene TRBV14, with a tentative D call TRBD1 (6 bases). Between the trimmed V and J ends, which lost 4 bases and 7 bases, there was a span of 12 bases. From germline, CDR1 is SGHDN and CDR2 FVKESK. The CDR3 consists of 13 residues. The CDR3 protein is CASSRQAAYTQYF. In DNA, the CDR3 is TGTGCCAGCAGCCGACAGGCCGCTTATACGCAGTATTTT.

Concerning this clonotype itself: A much larger clone is a single base away; this may be a read error. The V gene is TRBV12-3 or TRBV12-4, the J gene TRBJ1-5, with D perhaps matching TRBD1 (6 bases). This CDR3 comprises 14 residues. Trimming took 8 bases from V and 9 from J, leaving 20 bases between them. The CDR3 sequence: CASRAGGLYRPQHF. The CDR3 nucleotides are TGTGCCAGCCGCGCCGGGGGCCTTTATCGGCCCCAGCATTTT.

The chain is built from TRBV7-9 and TRBJ1-1; weak D call: TRBD1 (5 bases). Trimming removed 5 bases from V and 11 bases from J, with 27 bases in between. The CDR3 loop spans 16 amino acids. Germline CDR1 and CDR2: SEHNR and FQNEAQ (reference sequence). CDR3 sequence reads: CASSPRSGESTDTAFF. In DNA form, the CDR3 reads TGTGCCAGCAGCCCACGGTCGGGGGAAAGCACAGATACGGCTTTCTTT.

This clonotype showed up many times. The genes are TRBV7-2 and TRBJ1-5; D uncertain. Trimming shortened V by 2 bases and J by 5 bases, and 4 bases separated the two germline ends. CDR3 size: 12 residues. CDR1 is SGHTA, CDR2 FQGNSA, per germline. The CDR3: CASSLRDQPQHF. CDR3 nucleotide sequence: TGTGCCAGCAGCTTACGGGATCAGCCCCAGCATTTT.

The rearrangement links TRBV15 to TRBJ1-5; D is possibly TRBD1 (5 bases). Per the germline V gene, CDR1 is LNHNV and CDR2 is YYDKDF (reference sequence). V lost 1 base, J lost 2 bases, and 9 bases lay in between. The CDR3 extends over 15 amino acids. The CDR3 DNA reads TGTGCCACCAGCAGAGTTAGGGACGGCAATCAGCCCCAGCATTTT. Its protein is CATSRVRDGNQPQHF.

A remark on this clonotype: The junction shows a germline mismatch at one end, possibly a read error. This CDR3 reads CASNIPKHGYTLDF. The CDR3 region has the DNA TGTGCCAGCAACATACCAAAGCATGGCTACACGCTCGACTTC. The chain couples TRBV9 to TRBJ2-7, with D hard to call. Germline V gene data show CDR1 as SGDLS and CDR2 as YYNGEE. This CDR3 has 14 residues.